This section outlines one TCR beta chain sequence together with its context. The entry originates in a study of blood T cell repertoires in COVID-19. Study details: Sites across the United States, Italy and Spain contributed samples from acute and convalescent COVID-19.

Original processing methods: It was from reference gene primer amplification that nucleated cell counts were estimated. Data came from immunoSEQ multiplex PCR; TCRdb stores just in-frame clones and leaves some out. From that table come the V and J calls and clone size; the DNA was used to work out D and trimming. Of roughly 190,000 clones in the sample, approximately 80% were seen once. In Seattle, patients joined the study during active infection and were tracked longitudinally. The germline V gene has CDR1 LNHDA and CDR2 SQIVND (reference sequence). V was cut by 3 bases and J by 13 bases, with 21 bases left in between. CDR3 size: 15 residues.

Sequenced sample: peripheral blood. The V gene is TRBV19, the J gene TRBJ2-2, with D tentatively TRBD2 (6 bases). This receptor was taken from a middle-aged woman with COVID-19, enrolled during active disease. The CDR3 is CASSIWSGDVRWLFF. The CDR3 DNA is TGTGCCAGTAGTATCTGGTCGGGAGACGTCCGGTGGCTGTTTTTT.